This paragraph covers one T cell receptor beta chain sequence. Its antigen remains unknown. This specimen belongs to a study of beta chain features in type 1 diabetes. Notes on the study in general: Type 1 diabetes patients showed a moderate but significant shortening of TCRB CDR3s in all four CD4+ subsets.

Expressed TCRB transcripts were sequenced because the isolated RNA had all been reverse transcribed beforehand. Libraries were prepared by immunoSEQ multiplex PCR; TCRdb keeps only in-frame clonotypes and omits some of them. There are 40,000 to 65,000 clones in the sample; about 64% occur only once, and 0.29% lies in the top ten. Blood was collected once per donor into heparin, averaging around 120 mL. By way of CD45RO/CCR7/CD25/CD127/CD95/CD27, the CD4+ regulatory, stem cell-like memory, central memory and naive cells were sorted. Sorting gave populations that all exceeded 98% purity. Germline CDR1 reads GTSNPN; CDR2 reads SVGIG (reference sequence). The CDR3 is made up of 13 amino acids. Unmatched junction bases numbered 2, after V lost 4 bases and J lost 2 bases.

The receptor's source is a woman aged 30 to 39 with type 1 diabetes. Input material: stem cell memory CD4+ T cells from blood. The chain has TRBV30 and TRBJ2-3; 8 bases are a match to TRBD2. CDR3 sequence (DNA): TGTGCCTGGATAGCGGGATACACAGATACGCAGTATTTT. Its protein is CAWIAGYTDTQYF.